The 27 T cell receptor beta chains given below trace back to one sample, sequenced in a study of shared clonotypes between healthy human individuals. The repertoire was sequenced with immunoSEQ multiplex PCR; TCRdb's copy has only in-frame clones and lacks some. Of about 320,000 clones listed, about nine tenths are singletons. Sequenced: memory CD8+ T cells sorted from blood. Subset: CD45RO+ cells pooled with CCR7-negative TemRA cells. These receptors were taken from a man aged 18 to 29 in good health.

This chain joins TRBV2 and TRBJ1-2, with D uncertain. The germline V gene encodes CDR1 SNHLY and CDR2 FYNNEI. The V end lost 1 base, the J end lost 3 bases, and 15 bases lay between the germline ends. This CDR3 contains 16 residues. The CDR3 spells CASSEGHPAGHYGYTF. CDR3 sequence (DNA): TGTGCCAGCAGTGAAGGGCATCCCGCCGGACACTATGGCTACACCTTC. Complete variable domain (other parts from reference TRBV2 and TRBJ1-2): EPEVTQTPSHQVTQMGQEVILRCVPISNHLYFYWYRQILGQKVEFLVSFYNNEISEKSEIFDDQFSVERPDGSNFTLKIRSTKLEDSAMYFCASSEGHPAGHYGYTFGSGTRLTVV.

The rearrangement links TRBV28 to TRBJ2-3, with D perhaps TRBD2 (6 bases). CDR1 is MDHEN and CDR2 is SYDVKM in the germline V gene. The CDR3 length is 15 residues. V was cut by 3 bases and J by 2 bases, with 12 bases left in between. In nucleotides, the CDR3 is TGTGCCAGCAGTTTCTCGGGGGAGAACACAGATACGCAGTATTTT. Amino acids: CASSFSGENTDTQYF. Full variable domain (rest looked up from reference TRBV28 and TRBJ2-3): DVKVTQSSRYLVKRTGEKVFLECVQDMDHENMFWYRQDPGLGLRLIYFSYDVKMKEKGDIPEGYSVSREKKERFSLILESASTNQTSMYLCASSFSGENTDTQYFGPGTRLTVL.

The chain uses TRBV6-5 and TRBJ2-5; a possible D gene is TRBD1 (6 bases). Trimming left V 3 bases short and J 1 base short, with 12 bases between. Germline V gene lookup returns CDR1 MNHEY and CDR2 SVGAGI. The length of the CDR3 is 15 residues. The chain's CDR3 is CASSYNTGTQETQYF. In nucleotides, the CDR3 is TGTGCCAGCAGTTATAATACAGGGACCCAAGAGACCCAGTACTTC.

The chain joins TRBV5-6 to TRBJ2-4; maybe TRBD2 (6 bases). The V end was cut by 4 bases, the J end by 10 bases, with 12 bases between. Germline V gives CDR1 SGHDT, CDR2 YYEEEE. The CDR3 covers 12 residues. The CDR3 sequence is CASSPQGLIQYF. CDR3 coding DNA: TGTGCCAGCAGCCCTCAGGGACTGATTCAGTACTTC.

The CDR3: CASSPAPNTEAFF. CDR3 in DNA: TGTGCCAGCTCACCTGCACCGAACACTGAAGCTTTCTTT. V usage is TRBV18 and J usage is TRBJ1-1; D is uncertain. Germline assignment: CDR1 KGHSH and CDR2 LQKENI. CDR3 size: 13 residues. Between the trimmed V and J ends, which lost 3 bases and 1 base, there was a span of 6 bases.

The table lists this clone with a count of one. The chain combines TRBV11-3 with TRBJ2-2, with no clear D. Deletions cut 1 base from V and 7 bases from J, with 7 bases between. The CDR3 contains 13 residues. Germline V gene data show CDR1 as SGHNT and CDR2 as YENEEA. The chain's CDR3 is CASSLATLGELFF. The CDR3 nucleotides read TGTGCCAGCAGCTTAGCTACGCTCGGGGAGCTGTTTTTT.

This chain uses TRBV5-1 with TRBJ2-3, with D perhaps matching TRBD1 (6 bases). Trimming shortened V by 1 base and J by 5 bases, and 17 bases separated the two germline ends. The CDR3 covers 16 residues. Germline V lookup: CDR1 SGHRS, CDR2 YFSETQ. CDR3 protein: CASSLWSGESRDTQYF. The CDR3 region has the DNA TGCGCCAGCAGCTTGTGGTCAGGGGAGAGTAGAGATACGCAGTATTTT.

The sample holds one count of this clone. The V gene is TRBV2, the J gene TRBJ2-3; 8 bases align to TRBD2. CDR1 and CDR2 (germline): SNHLY, FYNNEI. The CDR3 runs 15 residues. The J segment lost 2 bases and the V segment lost 4 bases, leaving 5 bases of the junction unmatched. The CDR3 reads CASSGTSSNTDTQYF. The CDR3 DNA is TGTGCCAGCAGTGGGACTAGCTCCAACACAGATACGCAGTATTTT.

The rearrangement links TRBV7-8 to TRBJ2-7; D gene unclear. Germline CDR1 reads SGHVS; CDR2 reads FQNEAQ. This CDR3 contains 14 residues. V gave up 1 base and J gave up 2 bases, with 9 bases separating them. CDR3 loop: CASSLGGQTYEQYF. For the CDR3, the DNA is TGTGCCAGCAGCTTAGGTGGGCAGACCTACGAGCAGTACTTC.

This clone has at least ten counts. The genes are TRBV6-4 and TRBJ2-1, with 12 bases identical to TRBD2. V shed 0 bases and J 6 bases; nucleotides not matched to a gene: 0. From germline, CDR1 is MRHNA and CDR2 SNTAGT. The CDR3 contains 15 residues. CDR3 amino acids: CASSDSTSGSNEQFF. CDR3 DNA sequence: TGTGCCAGCAGTGACTCGACTAGCGGGAGCAATGAGCAGTTCTTC.

J is TRBJ2-3 and V is TRBV29-1, with TRBD1 matching 7 bases. The germline gives CDR1 SQVTM, CDR2 ANQGSEA. The trim removed 8 bases at V and 0 bases at J, leaving 8 bases unmatched. The CDR3 length is 14 residues. The CDR3 loop reads CSTTGPPSTDTQYF. In nucleotides, the CDR3 is TGCAGCACGACAGGGCCTCCTAGCACAGATACGCAGTATTTT.

V gene TRBV5-1 combines with J gene TRBJ2-2, with unresolved D. The CDR3 has 11 residues. Germline loops: CDR1 SGHRS, CDR2 YFSETQ. The V gene lost 0 bases and the J gene lost 10 bases, with 4 bases spanning the gap. DNA for the CDR3: TGCGCCAGCAGCTTGGGTTTGGAGCTGTTTTTT. Amino acid sequence: CASSLGLELFF.

V is TRBV9 and J is TRBJ2-1; a possible D gene is TRBD2 (5 bases). CDR1 is SGDLS and CDR2 is YYNGEE in the germline V gene. CDR3 size: 15 residues. Deletions cut 4 bases from V and 7 bases from J, with 18 bases between. DNA of the CDR3: TGTGCCAGCAGCCCTGCAGGAAAGGGAGTGAATGAGCAGTTCTTC. Translation: CASSPAGKGVNEQFF.

This CDR3 is CAWSEGQGNGEQYF. In DNA form, the CDR3 reads TGTGCCTGGAGTGAAGGGCAGGGAAACGGGGAGCAGTACTTC. This rearrangement joins TRBV30 to TRBJ2-7; possibly TRBD1 for D (5 bases). CDR1 GTSNPN and CDR2 SVGIG come from the germline V gene (reference sequence). The CDR3 is 14 residues long. Trimming took off 1 base at V and 7 bases at J, with 17 bases between the two ends.

This chain links TRBV13 with TRBJ1-6, with 7 bases matching TRBD1. Germline V gives CDR1 PRHDT, CDR2 FYEKMQ (reference sequence). V shed 2 bases and J 9 bases; nucleotides not matched to a gene: 4. CDR3 size: 14 residues. CDR3 sequence: CASSLLGQFSPLHF. The CDR3 DNA is TGTGCCAGCAGCTTACTGGGACAGTTTTCACCCCTCCACTTT.

The J gene is TRBJ1-2, the V gene TRBV19; no clear D gene. The CDR3 has 13 amino acids. V dropped 3 bases and J dropped 4 bases, with 9 bases sitting between them. Germline CDR1 and CDR2: LNHDA and SQIVND (reference sequence). The CDR3: CASSMSLSYGYTF. The CDR3 coding sequence is TGTGCCAGTAGTATGAGCCTGAGCTATGGCTACACCTTC.

The chain couples TRBV7-9 to TRBJ2-2; no firm D call. V was pared by 4 bases and J by 4 bases, with 10 bases between. The CDR3 loop spans 14 amino acids. CDR1 SEHNR and CDR2 FQNEAQ come from the germline V gene (reference sequence). CDR3 coding DNA: TGTGCCAGCAGCTGCTTAGTGGGCACCGGGGAGCTGTTTTTT. The encoded protein is CASSCLVGTGELFF.

This clone has only one observation. The rearrangement links TRBV7-2 to TRBJ1-3; tentatively, D is TRBD1 (5 bases). Trimming left V 5 bases short and J 0 bases short, with 11 bases between. There are 15 residues in the CDR3. Germline V gives CDR1 SGHTA, CDR2 FQGNSA. The CDR3 DNA follows: TGTGCCAGCAGCCCGGGACGAAGCTCTGGAAACACCATATATTTT. Translating it yields CASSPGRSSGNTIYF.

This clone was observed once. The chain combines TRBV9 with TRBJ1-2; D gene uncertain. The germline V and J ends were trimmed by 4 bases and 5 bases, with 15 bases remaining between them. This CDR3 is 14 amino acids long. Germline V lookup: CDR1 SGDLS, CDR2 YYNGEE. The CDR3 nucleotides are TGTGCCAGCAGCCCCCTGCGCGGCATTTATGGCTACACCTTC. As protein: CASSPLRGIYGYTF.

The V call is TRBV19, the J call TRBJ2-3; D not certain. CDR3 length: 18 residues. Trimming shortened V by 1 base and J by 2 bases, and 19 bases separated the two germline ends. CDR1 LNHDA and CDR2 SQIVND come from the germline V gene (reference sequence). CDR3 nucleotides: TGTGCCAGTAGTATAGTCCCCGGGCCCAGGTTGACCACAGATACGCAGTATTTT. Protein sequence: CASSIVPGPRLTTDTQYF. Variable domain in full (rest from reference TRBV19 and TRBJ2-3): DGGITQSPKYLFRKEGQNVTLSCEQNLNHDAMYWYRQDPGQGLRLIYYSQIVNDFQKGDIAEGYSVSREKKESFPLTVTSAQKNPTAFYLCASSIVPGPRLTTDTQYFGPGTRLTVL.

The CDR3 DNA is TGTGCCAGCAGCTTAGGGGTGGGAGTGGTTTACGAGCAGTACTTC. Translating it yields CASSLGVGVVYEQYF. The chain combines TRBV7-2 with TRBJ2-7, with D possibly being TRBD2 (5 bases). Trimming cost V 1 base and J 4 bases, with 14 bases left between them. The CDR3 spans 15 residues. The germline V gene has CDR1 SGHTA and CDR2 FQGNSA.

CDR3 amino acids: CARSGTGQTYEQYF. The CDR3 nucleotides read TGTGCCAGAAGCGGGACAGGTCAAACCTACGAGCAGTACTTC. This chain uses TRBV5-3 with TRBJ2-7; 8 nucleotides align to TRBD1. TRBV5-3 is assigned to the ORF class and has an uncertain function. Germline trimming cut 4 bases from V and 2 bases from J; bases unmatched to any gene: 5. This CDR3 region has 14 residues.

This chain joins TRBV7-8 and TRBJ1-2; D possibly corresponds to TRBD1 (5 bases). The CDR3 is 14 residues long. Germline V CDR1 and CDR2: SGHVS, FQNEAQ. V was pared by 5 bases and J by 7 bases, with 17 bases between. The chain's CDR3 is CASSPGTAAPGYTF. The CDR3 DNA reads as TGTGCCAGCAGCCCGGGGACGGCCGCCCCTGGCTACACCTTC.

This clone was seen more than once but under ten times. This chain connects TRBV4-2 to TRBJ1-4, with a weak D call TRBD1 (5 bases). The V gene's germline CDR1 is LGHNA and CDR2 YNFKEQ. Trimming shortened V by 4 bases and J by 5 bases, and 17 bases separated the two germline ends. CDR3 length: 16 residues. The CDR3 reads CASSLAAQGVNEKLFF. In DNA form, the CDR3 reads TGTGCCAGCAGCCTTGCGGCGCAGGGTGTAAATGAAAAACTGTTTTTT.

On this clone: Mismatch with germline at one junction end may stem from a read error. V and J are TRBV7-7 and TRBJ2-7; 8 nucleotides agree with TRBD1. Germline assignment: CDR1 SSHAT and CDR2 FNYEAQ (reference sequence). The CDR3 spans 17 residues. The CDR3: CASSPLVVGQEFHEQYF. In DNA form, the CDR3 reads TGTGCTAGCAGCCCCCTGGTCGTGGGACAGGAGTTCCACGAGCAGTACTTC.

The gene calls are TRBV4-1 and TRBJ1-1; 9 bases are shared with TRBD1. Germline V gene lookup returns CDR1 MGHRA and CDR2 YSYEKL. This CDR3 comprises 17 residues. Unmatched junction bases numbered 13, after V lost 4 bases and J lost 4 bases. The CDR3 region has the DNA TGCGCCAGCAGCCCGCCCAAGGGACAGGGACCGGGCACTGAAGCTTTCTTT. Translating it yields CASSPPKGQGPGTEAFF.

The CDR3 loop is CASRQIRGPMNTEAFF. In nucleotides, the CDR3 is TGTGCCAGCAGACAAATCCGGGGCCCGATGAACACTGAAGCTTTCTTT. The chain joins TRBV11-2 to TRBJ1-1; possible D gene TRBD1, 5 bases. The V end lost 6 bases, the J end lost 0 bases, and 17 bases lay between the germline ends. This CDR3 has 16 residues. Germline values: CDR1 SGHAT, CDR2 FQNNGV.